What follows describes a single TCR beta chain. This entry is derived from a study of shared clonotypes between healthy human individuals. As for the study in general: A donor's plate count was three for CD4 naive and three for CD4 memory; CD8 naive had two and CD8 memory one.

V gave up 0 bases and J gave up 1 base, with 7 bases separating them. The germline V gene encodes CDR1 MNHEY and CDR2 SMNVEV (reference sequence). The CDR3 runs 15 residues. The donors were adults (healthy and HIV-negative) with no recent acute infections or vaccinations. Naive CD45RA+ and memory CD45RA-negative subsets were split from CD4+ cells. Generated by immunoSEQ multiplex PCR, the TCRdb table keeps only in-frame clones and is missing some. This sample carries about 2.3 million clones, around 92% of them seen once, and the ten largest clones take more than 0.35%. The specimen sequenced was naive CD4+ T cells from PBMCs. Documented subset: CD45RA+ positively selected. The J gene is TRBJ2-1, the V gene TRBV27; no clear D gene. The TCR sequence derives from a man aged 18 to 30 in good health. Some clones in this sample may be carry-over from other donors' samples. CDR3 bases: TGTGCCAGCAGTTTATCGGTTTTTTCCTACAATGAGCAGTTCTTC. As protein: CASSLSVFSYNEQFF.